The rows below give T cell receptor beta chains drawn from one sample of a study of STAT5B mutations in CD4+ large granular lymphocyte leukemia. The table came from immunoSEQ multiplex PCR; TCRdb's copy has only in-frame clones and leaves some out. The top ten clones hold over 0.4% of a sample with under 35,000 clones, roughly 78% of them seen once. What was sequenced was CD4+ T cells from blood buffy coats. These receptors originate from a human donor in good health. CDR3s include the opening cysteine and the closing phenylalanine or tryptophan. The order of the fields is clone size, J gene, V gene, D gene, CDR3 protein, CDR3 DNA. The D gene is left open where the match is weak. Only some rows state a clone size, as once, few, many or a class for expanded clones.

abundance: -; j_gene: TRBJ1-2; v_gene: TRBV5-1; d_gene: -; CDR3aa: CASRDIRGARIANYGYTF; CDR3nt: TGCGCCAGCAGGGATATCCGGGGGGCCCGAATAGCTAACTATGGCTACACCTTC
abundance: -; j_gene: TRBJ2-7; v_gene: TRBV5-5; d_gene: TRBD1; CDR3aa: CASSYGQGASYEQYF; CDR3nt: TGTGCCAGCAGCTATGGACAGGGGGCTTCCTACGAGCAGTACTTC
abundance: -; j_gene: TRBJ1-6; v_gene: TRBV19; d_gene: -; CDR3aa: CASSILTDNSPLHF; CDR3nt: TGTGCCAGTAGTATTTTGACAGATAATTCACCCCTCCACTTT
abundance: -; j_gene: TRBJ1-1; v_gene: TRBV28; d_gene: -; CDR3aa: CASTSGGPLAFF; CDR3nt: TGTGCCAGCACCTCCGGGGGCCCTCTAGCTTTCTTT
abundance: -; j_gene: TRBJ2-1; v_gene: TRBV18; d_gene: TRBD1; CDR3aa: CASSPPSRGQNEQFF; CDR3nt: TGTGCCAGCTCACCACCGTCCAGGGGGCAGAATGAGCAGTTCTTC
abundance: -; j_gene: TRBJ2-7; v_gene: TRBV5-3; d_gene: TRBD1; CDR3aa: CARSPLGQGTYEQYF; CDR3nt: TGTGCCAGAAGCCCACTGGGACAGGGGACCTACGAGCAGTACTTC
abundance: -; j_gene: TRBJ1-1; v_gene: TRBV29-1; d_gene: TRBD1; CDR3aa: CSGQGWGTEAFF; CDR3nt: TGCAGCGGACAGGGTTGGGGGACTGAAGCTTTCTTT
abundance: -; j_gene: TRBJ1-3; v_gene: TRBV2; d_gene: TRBD1; CDR3aa: CASLGQGLTGSGNTIYF; CDR3nt: TGTGCCAGCCTTGGACAGGGTCTAACCGGCTCTGGAAACACCATATATTTT
abundance: -; j_gene: TRBJ1-4; v_gene: TRBV19; d_gene: -; CDR3aa: CASSRTRNEKLFF; CDR3nt: TGTGCCAGTAGTCGGACAAGGAATGAAAAACTGTTTTTT
abundance: -; j_gene: TRBJ1-2; v_gene: TRBV9; d_gene: TRBD1; CDR3aa: CASSRTQGAGYGYTF; CDR3nt: TGTGCCAGCAGTCGAACCCAGGGGGCCGGCTATGGCTACACCTTC
abundance: -; j_gene: TRBJ1-4; v_gene: TRBV9; d_gene: -; CDR3aa: CASSGGEGTTTNEKLFF; CDR3nt: TGTGCCAGCAGCGGAGGAGAGGGGACGACAACTAATGAAAAACTGTTTTTT
abundance: -; j_gene: TRBJ2-3; v_gene: TRBV9; d_gene: -; CDR3aa: CASSVGLSSTDTQYF; CDR3nt: TGTGCCAGCAGCGTAGGATTGAGTAGCACAGATACGCAGTATTTT
abundance: -; j_gene: TRBJ1-2; v_gene: TRBV21-1; d_gene: -; CDR3aa: CASSKTGGRKNYGYTF; CDR3nt: TGTGCCAGCAGCAAGACAGGGGGCCGCAAAAACTATGGCTACACCTTC
abundance: -; j_gene: TRBJ2-3; v_gene: TRBV7-2; d_gene: TRBD2; CDR3aa: CASSPRGLAVSDTQYF; CDR3nt: TGTGCCAGCAGCCCCCGGGGACTAGCGGTATCAGATACGCAGTATTTT
abundance: -; j_gene: TRBJ2-1; v_gene: TRBV2; d_gene: TRBD1; CDR3aa: CAGGQGAEYNEQFF; CDR3nt: TGTGCCGGGGGACAGGGGGCGGAGTACAATGAGCAGTTCTTC
abundance: -; j_gene: TRBJ1-1; v_gene: TRBV18; d_gene: -; CDR3aa: CASSPLGGGWTEAFF; CDR3nt: TGTGCCAGCTCACCACTGGGGGGGGGTTGGACTGAAGCTTTCTTT
abundance: -; j_gene: TRBJ1-4; v_gene: TRBV6-5; d_gene: -; CDR3aa: CASSYSPATNEKLFF; CDR3nt: TGTGCCAGCAGTTACTCCCCGGCAACTAATGAAAAACTGTTTTTT
abundance: -; j_gene: TRBJ2-3; v_gene: TRBV14; d_gene: TRBD1; CDR3aa: CASRLTGGDTQYF; CDR3nt: TGTGCCAGCAGGTTGACAGGGGGAGATACGCAGTATTTT
abundance: once; j_gene: TRBJ1-2; v_gene: TRBV5-4; d_gene: TRBD1; CDR3aa: CASSLVTGVNNGYTF; CDR3nt: TGTGCCAGCAGCTTGGTTACAGGGGTAAATAATGGCTACACCTTC
abundance: -; j_gene: TRBJ2-2; v_gene: TRBV5-1; d_gene: -; CDR3aa: CASSRLYDVGTGELFF; CDR3nt: TGCGCCAGCAGCCGATTGTACGATGTCGGGACCGGGGAGCTGTTTTTT
abundance: -; j_gene: TRBJ1-3; v_gene: TRBV19; d_gene: -; CDR3aa: CASSTSSGLSGNTIYF; CDR3nt: TGTGCCAGTAGTACCTCCAGTGGGCTCTCTGGAAACACCATATATTTT
abundance: -; j_gene: TRBJ2-5; v_gene: TRBV15; d_gene: TRBD1; CDR3aa: CATSRGPTGRSSETQYF; CDR3nt: TGTGCCACCAGCAGAGGGCCGACAGGGCGGTCGTCAGAGACCCAGTACTTC
abundance: -; j_gene: TRBJ2-1; v_gene: TRBV9; d_gene: TRBD2; CDR3aa: CASSGTSGGHEQFF; CDR3nt: TGTGCCAGCAGTGGGACTAGCGGGGGGCATGAGCAGTTCTTC
abundance: -; j_gene: TRBJ2-5; v_gene: TRBV7-9; d_gene: -; CDR3aa: CATDRDNQETQYF; CDR3nt: TGTGCCACCGACCGGGACAACCAAGAGACCCAGTACTTC
abundance: -; j_gene: TRBJ1-3; v_gene: TRBV18; d_gene: -; CDR3aa: CASSPSVFSALGNTIYF; CDR3nt: TGTGCCAGCTCTCCCAGTGTCTTCAGTGCTCTGGGAAACACCATATATTTT
abundance: -; j_gene: TRBJ2-1; v_gene: TRBV5-6; d_gene: -; CDR3aa: CASSFPGQLYNEQFF; CDR3nt: TGTGCCAGCAGCTTCCCAGGGCAGCTCTACAATGAGCAGTTCTTC